This T cell receptor beta chain was captured in a study of early T cells in non-severe SARS-CoV-2 infection. Study as a whole: Investigators sequenced bulk RNA drawn from unsorted whole blood, and chains remained unpaired.

Study outcomes and limitations: VDJdb matching favored anti-spike CD8 responses, missing private and CD4 specificities.

The CDR3 extends over 13 amino acids. The germline V gene encodes CDR1 SGHVS and CDR2 FNYEAQ. Trimming stripped 5 bases from V and 6 bases from J, with 14 bases between. In this sample, this clonotype turned up many times. Its target is not known. Each cDNA molecule carried a unique molecular identifier. TCRdb re-called the 5' RACE reads with MiXCR, one entry per CDR3 protein. The sample yields some 66,000 distinct CDR3 sequences, roughly 13% seen once. The clonotype originates from an adult who was a healthcare worker with PCR-confirmed SARS-CoV-2 infection or an uninfected control (not recorded which). Sequencing was carried out using whole blood. The chain links TRBV7-6 to TRBJ2-7, with D possibly matching TRBD2 (6 bases). The CDR3 loop reads CASSPKLASEQYF. DNA of the CDR3: TGTGCCAGCAGCCCAAAACTAGCTAGCGAGCAGTACTTC.